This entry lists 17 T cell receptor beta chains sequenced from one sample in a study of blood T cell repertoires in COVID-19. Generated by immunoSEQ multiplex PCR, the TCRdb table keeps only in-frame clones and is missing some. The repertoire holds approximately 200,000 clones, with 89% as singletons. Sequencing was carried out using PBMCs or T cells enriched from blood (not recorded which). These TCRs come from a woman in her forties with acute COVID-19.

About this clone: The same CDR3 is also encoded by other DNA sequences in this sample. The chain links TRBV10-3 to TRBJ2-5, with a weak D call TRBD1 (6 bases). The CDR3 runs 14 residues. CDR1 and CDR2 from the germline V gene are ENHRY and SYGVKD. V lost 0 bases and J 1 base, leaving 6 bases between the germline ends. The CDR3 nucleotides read TGTGCCATCAGTGAGTCGACAGGCCAAGAGACCCAGTACTTC. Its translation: CAISESTGQETQYF.

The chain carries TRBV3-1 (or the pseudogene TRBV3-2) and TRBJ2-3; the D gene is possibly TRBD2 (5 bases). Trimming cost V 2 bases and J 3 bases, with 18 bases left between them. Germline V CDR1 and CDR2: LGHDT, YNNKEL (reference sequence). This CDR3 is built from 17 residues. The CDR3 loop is CASSQRRLGFTTDTQYF. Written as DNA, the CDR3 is TGTGCCAGCAGCCAAAGGAGGCTAGGGTTTACGACAGATACGCAGTATTTT.

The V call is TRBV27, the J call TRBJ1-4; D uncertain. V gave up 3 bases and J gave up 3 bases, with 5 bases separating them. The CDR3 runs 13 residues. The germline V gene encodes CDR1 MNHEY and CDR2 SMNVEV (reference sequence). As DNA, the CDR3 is TGTGCCAGCAGTTTTTCGGCTAATGAAAAACTGTTTTTT. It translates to CASSFSANEKLFF.

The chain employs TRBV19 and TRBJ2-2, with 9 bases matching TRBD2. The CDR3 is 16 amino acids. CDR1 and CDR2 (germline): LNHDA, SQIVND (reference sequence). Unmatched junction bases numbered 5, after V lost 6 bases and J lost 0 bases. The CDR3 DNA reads TGTGCCAGTAGGGTAGCGGGGGCCTCGAACACCGGGGAGCTGTTTTTT. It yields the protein CASRVAGASNTGELFF.

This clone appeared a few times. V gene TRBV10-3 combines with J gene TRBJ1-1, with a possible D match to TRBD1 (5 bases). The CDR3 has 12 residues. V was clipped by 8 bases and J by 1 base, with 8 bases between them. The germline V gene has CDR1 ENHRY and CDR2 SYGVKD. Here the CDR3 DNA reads TGTGCCATCCGCAGGGAGAACACTGAAGCTTTCTTT. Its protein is CAIRRENTEAFF.

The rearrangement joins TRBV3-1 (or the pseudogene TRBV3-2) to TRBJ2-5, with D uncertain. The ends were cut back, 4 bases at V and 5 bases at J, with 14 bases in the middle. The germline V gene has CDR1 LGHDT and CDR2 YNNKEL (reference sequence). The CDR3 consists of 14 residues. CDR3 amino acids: CASSPESRAETQYF. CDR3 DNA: TGTGCCAGCAGCCCCGAGTCTCGCGCGGAGACCCAGTACTTC.

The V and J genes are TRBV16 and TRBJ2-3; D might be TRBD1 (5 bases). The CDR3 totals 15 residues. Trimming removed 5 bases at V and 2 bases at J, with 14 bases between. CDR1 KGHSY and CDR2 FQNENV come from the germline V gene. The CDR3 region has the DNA TGTGCCAGCAGCAAGTCGCGGACACCCACAGATACGCAGTATTTT. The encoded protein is CASSKSRTPTDTQYF.

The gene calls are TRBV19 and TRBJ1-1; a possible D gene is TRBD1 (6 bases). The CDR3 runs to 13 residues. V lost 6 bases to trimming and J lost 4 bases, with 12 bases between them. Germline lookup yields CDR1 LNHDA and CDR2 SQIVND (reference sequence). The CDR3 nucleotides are TGTGCCAGTAGCCGACAGGTTAGCACTGAAGCTTTCTTT. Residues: CASSRQVSTEAFF. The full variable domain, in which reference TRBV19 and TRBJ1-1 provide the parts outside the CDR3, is DGGITQSPKYLFRKEGQNVTLSCEQNLNHDAMYWYRQDPGQGLRLIYYSQIVNDFQKGDIAEGYSVSREKKESFPLTVTSAQKNPTAFYLCASSRQVSTEAFFGQGTRLTVV.

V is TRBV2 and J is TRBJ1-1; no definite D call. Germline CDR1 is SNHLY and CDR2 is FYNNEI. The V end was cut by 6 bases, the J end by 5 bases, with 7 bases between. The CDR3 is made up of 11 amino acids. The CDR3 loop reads CASRKETEAFF. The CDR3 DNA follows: TGTGCCAGCAGGAAGGAGACTGAAGCTTTCTTT. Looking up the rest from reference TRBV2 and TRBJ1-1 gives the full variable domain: EPEVTQTPSHQVTQMGQEVILRCVPISNHLYFYWYRQILGQKVEFLVSFYNNEISEKSEIFDDQFSVERPDGSNFTLKIRSTKLEDSAMYFCASRKETEAFFGQGTRLTVV.

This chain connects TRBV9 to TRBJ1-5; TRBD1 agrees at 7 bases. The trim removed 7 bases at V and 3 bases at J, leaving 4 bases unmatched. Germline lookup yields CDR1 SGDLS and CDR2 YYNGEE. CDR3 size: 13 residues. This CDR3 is CASPDRPNQPQHF. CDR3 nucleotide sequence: TGTGCCAGCCCGGACAGGCCCAATCAGCCCCAGCATTTT. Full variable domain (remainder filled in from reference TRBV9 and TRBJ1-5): DSGVTQTPKHLITATGQRVTLRCSPRSGDLSVYWYQQSLDQGLQFLIQYYNGEERAKGNILERFSAQQFPDLHSELNLSSLELGDSALYFCASPDRPNQPQHFGDGTRLSIL.

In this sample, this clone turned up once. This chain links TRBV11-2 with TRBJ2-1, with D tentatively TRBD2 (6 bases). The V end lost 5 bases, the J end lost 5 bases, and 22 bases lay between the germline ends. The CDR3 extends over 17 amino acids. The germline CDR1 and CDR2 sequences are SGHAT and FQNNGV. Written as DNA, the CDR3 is TGTGCCAGCAGCAGGAGGGGTCGCGACAGAATCCACAATGAGCAGTTCTTC. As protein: CASSRRGRDRIHNEQFF.

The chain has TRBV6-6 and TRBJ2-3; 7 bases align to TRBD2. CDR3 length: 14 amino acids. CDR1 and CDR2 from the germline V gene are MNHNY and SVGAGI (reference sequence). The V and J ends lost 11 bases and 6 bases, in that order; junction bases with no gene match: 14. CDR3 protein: CASREGGPGDTQYF. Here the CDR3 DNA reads TGTGCCTCTAGGGAGGGAGGGCCCGGGGATACGCAGTATTTT.

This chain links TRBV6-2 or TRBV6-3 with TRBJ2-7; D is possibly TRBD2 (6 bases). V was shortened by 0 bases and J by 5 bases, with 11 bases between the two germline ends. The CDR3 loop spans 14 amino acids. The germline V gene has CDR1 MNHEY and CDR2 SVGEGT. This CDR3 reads CASSYSMGGNEQYF. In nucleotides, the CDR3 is TGTGCCAGCAGTTACTCGATGGGCGGGAACGAGCAGTACTTC.

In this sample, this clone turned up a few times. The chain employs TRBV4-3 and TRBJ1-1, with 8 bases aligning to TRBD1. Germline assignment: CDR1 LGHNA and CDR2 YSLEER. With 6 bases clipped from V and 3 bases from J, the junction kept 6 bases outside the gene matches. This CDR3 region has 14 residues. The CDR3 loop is CASSEQTGDTEAFF. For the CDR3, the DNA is TGCGCCAGCAGTGAACAGACAGGGGACACTGAAGCTTTCTTT.

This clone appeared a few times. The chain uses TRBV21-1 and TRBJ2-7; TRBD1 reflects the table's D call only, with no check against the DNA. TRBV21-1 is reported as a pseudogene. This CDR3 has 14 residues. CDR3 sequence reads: CASSIGQGAYEQYF. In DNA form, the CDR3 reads TGTGCCAGCAGCATTGGACAGGGCGCCTACGAGCAGTACTTC.

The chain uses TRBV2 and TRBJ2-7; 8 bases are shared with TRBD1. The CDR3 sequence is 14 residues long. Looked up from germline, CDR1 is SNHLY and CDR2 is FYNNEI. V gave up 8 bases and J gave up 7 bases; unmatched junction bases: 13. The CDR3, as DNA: TGTGCCAGCGGCCGACCTGGAACAGGGGGTGAGCAGTACTTC. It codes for CASGRPGTGGEQYF.

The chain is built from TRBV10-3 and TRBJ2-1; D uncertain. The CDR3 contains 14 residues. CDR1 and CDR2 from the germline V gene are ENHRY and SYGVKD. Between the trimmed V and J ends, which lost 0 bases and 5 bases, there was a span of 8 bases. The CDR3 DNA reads TGTGCCATCAGTGAGTCGGTGGCAAACAATGAGCAGTTCTTC. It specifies CAISESVANNEQFF.